This T cell receptor beta chain is from a study of cytomegalovirus exposure and HLA in healthy donors (dated by TCRdb to 2016 to 2017). Study-wide context: An earlier analysis of roughly 500 of the donors reported 276 Gb of sequence data and about 100 million unique TCR beta sequences from roughly 180 million T cells. The number of donors typed differed by locus, with 629-630 for A, B, C, DRB1 and DQB1, about 500 for DQA1, under 610 for DPA1, and under 490 for DPB1. The study aimed to test whether signatures of past pathogen exposure could be identified by cataloging public T cell receptors. An early release that covered several hundred HLA-typed donors contained about 300 gigabases of sequencing data and roughly 84 million unique TCR sequences. A separate validation cohort of 100 to 150 different subjects was used in addition to the roughly 670-subject first cohort. Donor age, sex, ethnicity and CMV serostatus were collected together with the repertoire data. A few DR-DQ haplotypes were handled as single units for association and clustering because linkage in the cohort was strong. HLA typing covered class I and class II loci at four-digit resolution. A later analysis re-examined previously published TCR beta repertoires from more than 650 donors and added high-resolution HLA genotyping to investigate patterns of TCR occurrence. On average, roughly 250,000 unique TCR beta nucleotide sequences were sequenced per donor among 398 genotyped donors of the cohort, with 15% to 20% of those sequences being non-productive. Of the approximately 400 genotyped donors, 75% to 85% were placed in the genetic ancestry cluster associated with self-reported Caucasian donors. The study used immunosequencing to profile the T cell repertoires of 670 or so subjects and linked those repertoires to cytomegalovirus serostatus. High-throughput TCR immunosequencing, statistical association of individual TCRs with disease status, and machine learning were combined to predict cytomegalovirus infection status. Every repertoire in the discovery cohort had been generated on one and the same sequencing platform. Genome-wide SNP genotypes for about three fifths of the 666 donors were used in a later genetic analysis, which treated that subset as a discovery cohort. To decide whether each TCR beta V gene segment behaved as functional or pseudogenic, an earlier analysis of 587 of the donors relied on high-throughput TCR beta sequencing. In the later analysis, no new phenotypic data were used to find candidate immune exposures; instead, reliance was placed on TCR beta sequences and their occurrence across donors.

Points the paper makes about the study in general: A group of highly shared sequence variants was considered likely to be a technical artifact of the sequencing pipeline. The classifier was reported to diagnose cytomegalovirus status with high specificity and sensitivity in both the original and validation cohorts. Immune exposure information for the cohort was limited to CMV serostatus. A total of about 180 TCR beta chains were listed by the study as associated with cytomegalovirus. In this cohort, only TCR beta chains were sequenced, and detectable features were limited by the absence of alpha or paired-chain data. Most TCR sequences were observed very rarely across donors, whereas some public TCRs were present in many individuals. Specific HLA alleles were associated with roughly 16,000 TCR beta sequences at a false discovery rate of 0.05 in a later analysis. V-gene and J-gene trimming of TCR beta chains was associated with a missense DCLRE1C variant in a later genetic analysis, and the association was replicated in an independent cohort. Most CMV-associated TCR beta chains appeared to be HLA-restricted in a later analysis, and the HLA associations seemed to be driven largely by CMV exposure. The authors suggested that the approach could potentially be extended to other disease states and immunological phenotypes. In an earlier analysis of more than 500 of the donors, most TCR beta V segments appeared in productive rearrangements about 90% or about 30% of the time, broadly matching IMGT annotations. Correlated functional status among segregating V segments might reflect linkage disequilibrium, but an unknown experimental factor could not be ruled out. In a later analysis, HLA-associated TCR beta chains showed more clonal expansion and lower generation probabilities than non-associated chains that were equally common. A further reported finding was that TCR beta sequences accurately predicted the HLA-A and HLA-B alleles for most subjects in the first cohort. Over 15 rarely observed V segments, including chromosome 9 orphons, were excluded from the earlier analysis of about 500 of the donors because counts were too low. HLA typing was unavailable for some donors at each locus, so association tests used only the typed subset. The presence/absence analyses assumed that sequencing depth was roughly uniform across donors, and that assumption may not be true. According to a later genetic analysis, donors in an Asian-associated ancestry cluster had fewer N-insertions in productive TCRs than the roughly 670-donor mean. Three of the identified cytomegalovirus-associated TCR beta chains were confirmed in vitro to be specific for cytomegalovirus antigens. A later analysis found that TCR association rates varied across HLA loci, with DRB1 alleles showing the most associated TCRs and HLA-C alleles the fewest. A later analysis reported that several top co-occurrence clusters appeared linked to parvovirus B19, influenza, CMV and Epstein-Barr virus. Assigning TCR associations to individual alleles was difficult when HLA alleles, especially DR and DQ, strongly co-occurred. Some IMGT-functional V segments, including TRBV6-2 and TRBV6-3, could not be distinguished by the 87-base-pair reads and were therefore excluded.

In total, 600 or so healthy bone marrow donors made up the cohort. At the time of sampling, all cohort members were nominally healthy, though unrecorded immune exposures were likely present. The donor was CMV seronegative and was included in the group of approximately 350 seronegative cohort members. Each donor provided a peripheral blood sample, and peripheral blood mononuclear cells were used for TCR beta sequencing. The Qiagen DNeasy Blood Extraction Kit was used to extract genomic DNA from the blood cell samples. In regard to this clone: Its antigen is unknown. No clone much larger than this one lies a single base away; base qualities are absent.

The method was the immunoSEQ multiplex PCR assay. The multiplex PCR relied on a mix of 60 forward primers for TCR Vbeta segments and 13 reverse primers for TCR Jbeta segments. The CDR3 region of rearranged TCR beta genes was amplified from genomic DNA with a multiplex PCR assay. The Illumina HiSeq System was used to sequence the amplified TCR beta libraries as 87-base-pair reads. The original methods were these. Across the roughly 700 repertoires, a later analysis counted approximately 83 million unique TCR beta chains, around 11 million of which were shared by at least two donors. To remove PCR and sequencing errors, raw reads were error-corrected and collapsed into unique sequences using a nearest-neighbor algorithm that merged closely related sequences. Alignment of CDR3 sequences to IMGT reference sequences was used to assign V, D and J gene segments. Each retained sequence needed at least a six-nucleotide match to both a V gene segment and a J gene segment. Rearrangements were called productive when the CDR3 lacked stop codons and stayed in frame with V and J; all others were non-productive. CDR3 was defined according to IMGT convention as the region running from the second conserved V-encoded cysteine to the conserved J-encoded phenylalanine. The earlier analysis of fewer than 750 of the donors excluded sequences that lacked an unambiguous match to a single V gene segment. In an earlier analysis of 500 to 750 of the donors, V segments were called functional above 56.7% productive rearrangements and were called segregating when the between-donor standard deviation exceeded 5%. To diagnose cytomegalovirus status from the catalog of TCR beta chain sequences, a statistical classification framework was built. In a later analysis, V and J genes were assigned by comparing TCR nucleotide sequences against IMGT/GENE-DB human TR gene sequences. A later analysis assigned CDR3 sequences and most-parsimonious VDJ recombination scenarios with the TCRdist pipeline. A later analysis defined each TCR beta chain by its CDR3 amino acid sequence plus V-gene family, and excluded reads lacking a unique V-gene family. In a later analysis, 450 to 600 highly shared, low-generation-probability nucleotide sequences were removed to address suspected cross-contamination and a sequencing artifact. In a later analysis, a clonal expansion index was calculated for each public chain from normalized within-repertoire ranks of inferred template counts. Generation probabilities in a later analysis came from a VDJ recombination model fitted to out-of-frame rearrangements, and those results were checked against IGoR. A later analysis scored TCR-TCR, TCR-HLA and TCR-CMV co-occurrence with hypergeometric tests, applying a repertoire-size bias correction to TCR pairs. A later analysis estimated false discovery rates by permuting HLA or CMV assignments 20 times. In a later analysis, co-occurring TCRs were grouped using DBSCAN, with TCRdist sequence similarity added in when clustering inside HLA-allele-positive subsets. For co-occurrence clustering, repertoires with fewer than 30,000 or more than 120,000 public chains were excluded, along with several repertoires with anomalous nucleotide sharing. TCRdb stores this immuneACCESS table with in-frame sequences only. Part of the clones is absent; in the studies checked, under half of the shortfall reflects unresolved V genes, and no reason is known for the rest. D and trimming were read from the DNA, whereas the V and J calls and clone size are those reported in that table. For this sample the table gives 99,000 or so clones, of which 75% to 85% were detected only once. Of the sample, around 2.1% is held by the ten largest clones.

CDR1 LNHNV and CDR2 YYDKDF were looked up in the germline V gene (reference sequence). The CDR3, cysteine through phenylalanine, is 13 amino acids long. The only DNA kept is the CDR3, 39 bases in frame from the first base. V sheds 1 base and J sheds 5 bases, leaving 8 bases between their ends. Recombination connected TRBV15 to TRBJ2-5; no D gene is confidently identified. Sequenced sample: PBMCs. The receptor's source is a man aged 25 to 45 in good health and CMV-seronegative. Read as DNA, the sequence is TGTGCCACCAGCAGAGGAGATCCGGAGACCCAGTACTTC. The resulting protein is CATSRGDPETQYF.